These 21 T cell receptor beta chains were sequenced from one sample in a study of T cell repertoires in aging, cancer and after chemotherapy. Amplification of TCR beta used genomic DNA extracted from peripheral blood. Multiplex touch-down PCR with TRB-A/B primers amplified rearranged V-D-J TRB sequences. MiXCR was run by TCRdb on the multiplex PCR reads, yielding one entry per CDR3 protein. The sample includes 1,200 or so distinct CDR3 sequences, approximately 24% seen only once; the top ten take 15%. Sequenced sample: blood. These receptors were taken from a human donor with a solid tumor.

This chain joins TRBV20-1 and TRBJ2-1; 8 bases fit TRBD2. The CDR3 is 16 residues long. Germline CDR1 and CDR2: DFQATT and SNEGSKA (reference sequence). The ends lost 0 bases at V and 1 base at J; junction bases unmatched: 5. The CDR3 DNA sequence: TGCAGTGCTAGAGACAGCGGGGGCTTTTCCTACAATGAGCAGTTCTTC. Translating gives CSARDSGGFSYNEQFF.

Note on this clonotype: At one boundary the junction diverges from the germline segment, which might be a read error. The chain employs TRBV19 and TRBJ2-2, with 7 bases lining up with TRBD1. The CDR3 has 16 residues. Per germline, CDR1 LNHDA and CDR2 SQIVND (reference sequence). The CDR3 is CASSMTPGGSTGEMFF. DNA for the CDR3: TGTGCCAGTAGTATGACGCCAGGGGGTTCCACCGGGGAGATGTTTTTT.

V gene TRBV6-1 combines with J gene TRBJ1-2; a possible D gene is TRBD1 (6 bases). V was clipped by 6 bases and J by 4 bases, with 15 bases between them. This CDR3 region has 14 residues. Looked up from germline, CDR1 is MNHNS and CDR2 is SASEGT. CDR3 in amino acids: CASRAAGALYGYTF. In DNA form, the CDR3 reads TGTGCCAGCAGGGCTGCGGGGGCCCTCTATGGCTACACCTTC.

By sample fraction, this clonotype is large. The chain recombines TRBV7-2 with TRBJ2-5; D possibly corresponds to TRBD2 (5 bases). This CDR3 spans 14 amino acids. CDR1 and CDR2 from the germline V gene are SGHTA and FQGNSA. V dropped 8 bases and J dropped 4 bases, with 17 bases sitting between them. The CDR3 sequence: CASGWQRGSETQYF. In DNA, the CDR3 is TGTGCCAGCGGGTGGCAGCGAGGGTCAGAGACCCAGTACTTC.

The CDR3 protein is CASSQDGWGNSPLHF. The CDR3 DNA follows: TGCGCCAGCAGCCAAGATGGATGGGGGAATTCACCCCTCCACTTT. The J gene is TRBJ1-6, the V gene TRBV4-1, with D perhaps TRBD1 (5 bases). Trimming took off 0 bases at V and 7 bases at J, with 10 bases between the two ends. CDR1 is MGHRA, CDR2 YSYEKL, per germline. The CDR3 consists of 15 residues.

V is TRBV6-4 and J is TRBJ2-3; no definite D call. This CDR3 has 14 amino acids. Trimming cost V 3 bases and J 2 bases, with 9 bases left between them. Germline V gives CDR1 MRHNA, CDR2 SNTAGT. The CDR3 is CASSDIAFTDTQYF. CDR3 DNA sequence: TGTGCCAGCAGTGATATCGCTTTCACAGATACGCAGTATTTT.

On this clonotype: A much larger clone sits a single nucleotide away, making a read error possible. V and J are TRBV19 and TRBJ2-1, with D perhaps given as TRBD1 or TRBD2 (5 bases each). The CDR3 consists of 16 residues. V was pared by 5 bases and J by 7 bases, with 21 bases between. Per the germline V gene, CDR1 is LNHDA and CDR2 is SQIVND (reference sequence). CDR3 nucleotide sequence: TGTGCCAGTAGTCTTGCACCCGGGAAAGGGGATAATGAGCAGTTCTTC. It specifies CASSLAPGKGDNEQFF.

A few counts support this clonotype. This CDR3 is CASSVTSGLDEQFF. DNA for the CDR3: TGTGCCAGCAGCGTTACTAGCGGGCTGGATGAGCAGTTCTTC. This chain links TRBV13 with TRBJ2-1; 9 bases match TRBD2. Germline loops: CDR1 PRHDT, CDR2 FYEKMQ (reference sequence). V dropped 5 bases and J dropped 8; count of bases not matched to a gene: 7. The CDR3 covers 14 residues.

For this clonotype: This could be a read error, since a much larger clone is one nucleotide away. The chain employs TRBV6-5 and TRBJ1-5; D possibly corresponds to TRBD1 (6 bases). Per germline, CDR1 MNHEY and CDR2 SVGAGI. This CDR3 spans 16 amino acids. The V end was cut by 6 bases, the J end by 7 bases, with 22 bases between. The CDR3 DNA reads TGTGCCAGCAGACCTATTGGGGGCAGGGCCTGGCAGCCCCAGCATTTT. Its translation: CASRPIGGRAWQPQHF.

V is TRBV6-5 and J is TRBJ1-1; possibly TRBD1 for D (5 bases). Trimming pared 6 bases from V and 6 bases from J, leaving 14 bases between. The CDR3 is made up of 13 amino acids. From germline, CDR1 is MNHEY and CDR2 SVGAGI. CDR3 bases: TGTGCCAGCAGCCGAGGGGAATGGGCTGAAGCTTTCTTT. This codes for CASSRGEWAEAFF.

The chain has TRBV29-1 and TRBJ2-7; TRBD1 agrees at 8 bases. Germline V CDR1 and CDR2: SQVTM, ANQGSEA. V lost 5 bases, J lost 6 bases, and 6 bases stayed unmatched. The CDR3 is 12 residues long. This CDR3 is CSVQQTGGEQYF. The CDR3, as DNA: TGCAGCGTTCAGCAAACAGGGGGCGAGCAGTACTTC.

Sample share makes this clonotype medium-sized. The rearrangement joins TRBV6-2 or TRBV6-3 to TRBJ2-1; the D gene is possibly TRBD1 (6 bases). V lost 5 bases and J lost 0, with 14 bases in between. Germline V gene data show CDR1 as MNHEY and CDR2 as SVGEGT. This CDR3 region has 16 residues. DNA of the CDR3: TGTGCCAGCAGTCGCTCCGGGACAACCTCCTACAATGAGCAGTTCTTC. Encoded protein: CASSRSGTTSYNEQFF.

This clonotype ranks as medium-sized (0.01 to 0.1%). The chain's CDR3 is CASSSAQGPDGTEAFF. CDR3 nucleotides: TGTGCCAGCAGCTCGGCACAGGGGCCTGATGGGACTGAAGCTTTCTTT. The chain joins TRBV12-3 or TRBV12-4 to TRBJ1-1; 7 bases fit TRBD1. With 6 bases clipped from V and 5 bases from J, the junction kept 15 bases outside the gene matches. The CDR3 runs 16 residues.

Relative to its sample, this clonotype is medium-sized. The chain has TRBV6-1 and TRBJ2-3, with 9 bases fitting TRBD2. CDR3 length: 15 residues. Germline V lookup: CDR1 MNHNS, CDR2 SASEGT. Unmatched junction bases numbered 6, after V lost 1 base and J lost 7 bases. CDR3 in DNA: TGTGCCAGCAGTGAAGAAGCGGGAGGTCAAAATACGCAGTATTTT. Translated, it gives CASSEEAGGQNTQYF.

Only one count was recorded for this clonotype. The chain combines TRBV6-4 with TRBJ2-3; 11 bases agree with TRBD2. J was trimmed by 1 base and V by 5 bases; bases with no gene match: 5. The CDR3 loop spans 16 amino acids. From germline, CDR1 is MRHNA and CDR2 SNTAGT. CDR3 nucleotides: TGTGCCAGCAGTCCTTCGACTAGCGGGGGCACAGATACGCAGTATTTT. Translation gives CASSPSTSGGTDTQYF.

This clonotype is deemed medium-sized. This chain uses TRBV7-2 with TRBJ1-2; TRBD1 matches 9 bases. J gave up 4 bases and V 4 bases, and 10 bases lay outside the gene matches. CDR1 and CDR2 (germline): SGHTA, FQGNSA. This CDR3 spans 16 amino acids. In nucleotides, the CDR3 is TGTGCCAGCAGCTCACCGGGACAGGGTCGGGGCTATGGCTACACCTTC. This translates into CASSSPGQGRGYGYTF.

The chain carries TRBV4-3 and TRBJ1-2; TRBD1 agrees at 11 bases. CDR1 is LGHNA and CDR2 is YSLEER in the germline V gene. CDR3 length: 15 amino acids. V trimming: 5 bases; J trimming: 8 bases; junction bases outside the gene matches: 10. The CDR3 loop is CASSDPDRGPEGYTF. The CDR3 coding sequence is TGCGCCAGCAGCGATCCGGACAGGGGGCCGGAGGGCTACACCTTC.

In its sample, this clonotype ranks as medium-sized. The J gene is TRBJ2-5, the V gene TRBV15; 7 positions match TRBD1. The CDR3 is 15 residues long. CDR1 LNHNV and CDR2 YYDKDF come from the germline V gene (reference sequence). V dropped 6 bases and J dropped 1; count of bases not matched to a gene: 8. CDR3 bases: TGTGCCACCAGTGAAACAGGGGCGTTCCAAGAGACCCAGTACTTC. This encodes CATSETGAFQETQYF.

Judged by abundance, this clonotype is medium-sized. The chain recombines TRBV6-2 or TRBV6-3 with TRBJ2-2, with 11 bases aligning to TRBD2. The CDR3 runs to 17 residues. CDR1 MNHEY and CDR2 SVGEGT come from the germline V gene. Germline trimming cut 6 bases from V and 0 bases from J; bases unmatched to any gene: 6. This chain's CDR3 is CASSRLAGGPNTGELFF. The CDR3 DNA reads as TGTGCCAGCAGCCGTCTAGCGGGGGGACCGAACACCGGGGAGCTGTTTTTT.

This chain uses TRBV7-2 with TRBJ2-1, with 8 bases lining up with TRBD2. The CDR3 runs to 16 residues. V lost 5 bases, J lost 7 bases, and 13 bases stayed unmatched. Germline values: CDR1 SGHTA, CDR2 FQGNSA. CDR3 coding DNA: TGTGCCAGCAGCCCGGGCAGCGGGGGTATTAGGAATGAGCAGTTCTTC. This gives the protein CASSPGSGGIRNEQFF.

This clonotype turned up a few times. The chain uses TRBV12-3 or TRBV12-4 and TRBJ2-1, with D possibly TRBD1 on 5 matching bases. V dropped 6 bases and J dropped 5 bases, with 14 bases sitting between them. The length of the CDR3 is 14 residues. The CDR3 is CASSQGSLDNEQFF. CDR3 in DNA: TGTGCCAGCAGCCAGGGAAGTCTGGACAATGAGCAGTTCTTC.